Listed below are T cell receptor beta chains from one sample, sequenced in a study of memory CD8 T cells in hepatitis C reinfection. Clones were read by immunoSEQ multiplex PCR, and TCRdb kept only the in-frame ones, dropping some. Of about 50,000 clones in the sample, roughly 89% are singletons; the top ten hold 0.6% to 0.85%. The sample consisted of naive CD8+ T cells sorted from blood. The source is a young man with hepatitis C virus infection. CDR3s include the opening cysteine and the closing phenylalanine or tryptophan. Fields, in order: V gene, J gene, clone size, D gene, CDR3 protein, CDR3 DNA. The D gene is left open where the match is weak. Only some rows state a clone size, as once, few, many or a class for expanded clones.

V gene: TRBV7-9; J gene: TRBJ1-1; clone size: -; D gene: -; CDR3 protein: CASSSPLKGGRAFF; CDR3 DNA: TGTGCCAGCAGCTCTCCCCTCAAAGGGGGAAGAGCTTTCTTT
V gene: TRBV11-2; J gene: TRBJ2-5; clone size: once; D gene: TRBD1; CDR3 protein: CASSPPGGETQYF; CDR3 DNA: TGTGCCAGCAGCCCCCCAGGGGGAGAGACCCAGTACTTC
V gene: TRBV28; J gene: TRBJ2-7; clone size: -; D gene: -; CDR3 protein: CASRSFRGANYEQYF; CDR3 DNA: TGTGCCAGCAGATCCTTTCGGGGGGCGAACTACGAGCAGTACTTC
V gene: TRBV11-2; J gene: TRBJ2-1; clone size: -; D gene: -; CDR3 protein: CASSSSVGNEQFF; CDR3 DNA: TGTGCCAGCAGTTCCTCGGTCGGCAATGAGCAGTTCTTC
V gene: TRBV4-1; J gene: TRBJ1-6; clone size: -; D gene: TRBD1; CDR3 protein: CASSQLTGAGSPLHF; CDR3 DNA: TGCGCCAGCAGCCAACTGACAGGGGCGGGTTCACCCCTCCACTTT
V gene: TRBV7-9; J gene: TRBJ1-1; clone size: few; D gene: -; CDR3 protein: CASSPGQMNTEAFF; CDR3 DNA: TGTGCCAGCAGCCCCGGACAAATGAACACTGAAGCTTTCTTT
V gene: TRBV23-1; J gene: TRBJ2-5; clone size: once; D gene: -; CDR3 protein: CASLPAFSGPLERETQYF; CDR3 DNA: TGCGCCAGCCTGCCAGCCTTTTCGGGTCCCCTTGAGAGGGAGACCCAGTACTTC
V gene: TRBV19; J gene: TRBJ1-2; clone size: -; D gene: -; CDR3 protein: CASSIGAGNYGYTF; CDR3 DNA: TGTGCCAGTAGTATAGGGGCTGGAAACTATGGCTACACCTTC
V gene: TRBV7-8; J gene: TRBJ2-7; clone size: -; D gene: TRBD1; CDR3 protein: CASSHGTGAYEQYF; CDR3 DNA: TGTGCCAGCAGCCACGGGACAGGGGCCTACGAGCAGTACTTC
V gene: TRBV6-6; J gene: TRBJ2-3; clone size: -; D gene: TRBD2; CDR3 protein: CASSSGLATYRDTQYF; CDR3 DNA: TGTGCCAGCAGTTCTGGACTAGCCACTTATCGAGATACGCAGTATTTT